The rows below give T cell receptor beta chains drawn from one sample of a study of blood T cell repertoires in COVID-19. Generated by immunoSEQ multiplex PCR, the TCRdb table keeps only in-frame clones and is missing some. The sample contains 150,000 to 200,000 clones, around 80% of which appear only once. The sample was peripheral blood. These receptors were collected from a human donor in a cohort sampled during active COVID-19. CDR3s include the opening cysteine and the closing phenylalanine or tryptophan. The D gene is left open where the match is weak. A clone size is listed for some rows: how often the clone was seen (once, few, many), or a class if it is expanded.

cdr3_aa,cdr3_nt,d_call,v_call,clone_size,j_call
CASSTGRETQYF,TGTGCCAGCAGTACAGGGAGAGAGACCCAGTACTTC,-,TRBV6-6,once,TRBJ2-5
CASSLDSGGAGDTQYF,TGTGCCAGCAGCCTAGATAGCGGGGGGGCTGGAGATACGCAGTATTTT,TRBD2,TRBV5-4,-,TRBJ2-3
CASTGTGKDNQPQHF,TGTGCCAGCACCGGGACAGGGAAAGACAATCAGCCCCAGCATTTT,TRBD1,TRBV24-1,-,TRBJ1-5
CASSQDDRKGLVYNSPLHF,TGCGCCAGCAGCCAAGACGATCGTAAGGGGCTAGTCTATAATTCACCCCTCCACTTT,-,TRBV4-1,-,TRBJ1-6
CASSQEGTFQETQYF,TGTGCCAGCAGCCAAGAAGGGACTTTCCAAGAGACCCAGTACTTC,-,TRBV3-1/TRBV3-2,-,TRBJ2-5
CASSMGTGGQPQHF,TGTGCCAGTAGTATGGGGACAGGGGGTCAGCCCCAGCATTTT,TRBD1,TRBV19,-,TRBJ1-5
CASSVGQGNTIYF,TGCGCCAGCAGCGTCGGACAGGGAAACACCATATATTTT,-,TRBV5-1,-,TRBJ1-3
CASSRQGDPTDTQYF,TGTGCCAGCAGTAGACAGGGTGATCCCACAGATACGCAGTATTTT,TRBD1,TRBV27,-,TRBJ2-3
CASSTPGQGNQPQHF,TGTGCCAGCAGCACCCCGGGACAGGGGAATCAGCCCCAGCATTTT,TRBD1,TRBV5-8,-,TRBJ1-5
CASSLISQETQYF,TGTGCCAGCAGCTTAATATCCCAAGAGACCCAGTACTTC,-,TRBV7-2,-,TRBJ2-5
CASSYAVSTDTQYF,TGTGCCAGCAGTTACGCGGTCAGCACAGATACGCAGTATTTT,-,TRBV6-6,-,TRBJ2-3
CASRQSHTGELFF,TGTGCCAGTAGACAGTCCCACACCGGGGAGCTGTTTTTT,-,TRBV7-8,-,TRBJ2-2
CASSPDWYSYEQYF,TGTGCCAGCAGCCCGGACTGGTACTCCTACGAGCAGTACTTC,-,TRBV5-5,-,TRBJ2-7
CASSLTPPGTSGELFF,TGTGCCAGCAGCTTAACCCCTCCTGGCACGTCCGGGGAGCTGTTTTTT,-,TRBV7-3,-,TRBJ2-2
CASTRDSTSAEQFF,TGCGCCAGCACAAGGGACAGTACCTCAGCTGAGCAGTTCTTC,TRBD1,TRBV5-1,-,TRBJ2-1
CASSQDWRFYTF,TGTGCCAGCAGCCAAGATTGGAGGTTTTACACCTTC,-,TRBV3-1/TRBV3-2,-,TRBJ1-2
CASSQENVAGEETQYF,TGTGCCAGCAGCCAAGAGAACGTCGCGGGGGAAGAGACCCAGTACTTC,TRBD2,TRBV14,-,TRBJ2-5
CSVEGEDRAGETQYF,TGCAGCGTTGAAGGGGAGGACAGGGCGGGGGAGACCCAGTACTTC,TRBD1,TRBV29-1,-,TRBJ2-5
CASSLQGGRRLSGANVLTF,TGTGCCAGTAGTCTCCAGGGGGGACGGCGACTCTCTGGGGCCAACGTCCTGACTTTC,-,TRBV19,-,TRBJ2-6
CASSNLGGAYEQYF,TGTGCCAGCAGCAACTTAGGAGGGGCCTACGAGCAGTACTTC,-,TRBV21-1,-,TRBJ2-7
CASSPDGVVSYTF,TGTGCCAGCAGCCCTGACGGGGTGGTGAGCTACACCTTC,-,TRBV7-9,-,TRBJ1-2
CASSPLGGEETQYF,TGTGCCAGCTCACCATTGGGAGGGGAAGAGACCCAGTACTTC,TRBD2,TRBV18,-,TRBJ2-5
CASSLGLGGGSSYNSPLHF,TGTGCCAGCAGCTTGGGCCTGGGAGGGGGAAGCTCCTATAATTCACCCCTCCACTTT,-,TRBV5-8,once,TRBJ1-6
CASSLGRGYEQYF,TGTGCCAGCAGTTTAGGAAGGGGGTACGAGCAGTACTTC,-,TRBV27,-,TRBJ2-7
CASSPGFNGGELFF,TGTGCCAGCAGCCCGGGATTCAACGGCGGGGAGCTGTTTTTT,-,TRBV3-1/TRBV3-2,-,TRBJ2-2
CASSQVAGGLGAYF,TGTGCCAGCAGCCAAGTCGCGGGGGGGCTTGGGGCGTATTTT,TRBD2,TRBV3-1/TRBV3-2,-,TRBJ2-3
CATRRDRGWDTQYF,TGTGCCACCAGACGGGACAGGGGGTGGGATACGCAGTATTTT,TRBD1,TRBV15,-,TRBJ2-3
CASSSGTGNDYEQYF,TGTGCCAGCAGCTCAGGGACAGGGAACGACTACGAGCAGTACTTC,TRBD1,TRBV11-3,-,TRBJ2-7
CASSTGASSYEQYF,TGTGCCAGCAGTACAGGGGCGTCCTCCTACGAGCAGTACTTC,TRBD1,TRBV9,-,TRBJ2-7
CASSKGLNNSPLHF,TGTGCCAGTAGTAAGGGGTTAAATAATTCACCCCTCCACTTT,-,TRBV19,-,TRBJ1-6
CASSSRTDHYEQYF,TGTGCCAGCAGTTCCCGGACAGATCACTACGAGCAGTACTTC,-,TRBV27,-,TRBJ2-7
CASSYSGGSFTDTQYF,TGTGCCAGCAGCTATAGCGGGGGGTCCTTCACAGATACGCAGTATTTT,TRBD2,TRBV7-8,-,TRBJ2-3